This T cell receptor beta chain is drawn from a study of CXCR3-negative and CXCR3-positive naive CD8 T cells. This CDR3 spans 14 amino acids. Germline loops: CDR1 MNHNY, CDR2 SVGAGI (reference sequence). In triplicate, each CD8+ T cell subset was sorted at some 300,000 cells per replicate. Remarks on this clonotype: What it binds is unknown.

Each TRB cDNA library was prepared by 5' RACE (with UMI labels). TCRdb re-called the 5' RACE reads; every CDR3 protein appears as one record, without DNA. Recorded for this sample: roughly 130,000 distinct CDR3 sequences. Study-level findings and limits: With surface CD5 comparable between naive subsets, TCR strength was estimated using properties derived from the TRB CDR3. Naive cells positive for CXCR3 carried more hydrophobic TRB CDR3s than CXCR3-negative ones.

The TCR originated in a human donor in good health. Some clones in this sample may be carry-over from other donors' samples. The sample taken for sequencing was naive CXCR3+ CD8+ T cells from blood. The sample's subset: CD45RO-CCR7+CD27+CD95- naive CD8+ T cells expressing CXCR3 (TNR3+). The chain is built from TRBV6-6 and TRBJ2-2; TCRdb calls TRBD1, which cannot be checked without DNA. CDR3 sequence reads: CASSYPPNTGELFF.